The clone carrying this TCR beta chain was detected ten times or more. What it binds is unknown. This specimen belongs to a study of early T cells in non-severe SARS-CoV-2 infection. Points from the study as a whole: Lookups in VDJdb leaned toward anti-spike CD8 responses and missed private and CD4 specificities.

One entry per CDR3 protein results from TCRdb running MiXCR on the 5' RACE reads. The profile covers approximately 38,000 distinct CDR3 sequences, with roughly 5% appearing a single time and approximately 4.8% taken by the ten largest. Looked up from germline, CDR1 is MNHNS and CDR2 is SASEGT. The V end lost 2 bases, the J end lost 0 bases, and 19 bases lay between the germline ends. The CDR3 spans 18 residues. The chain recombines TRBV6-1 with TRBJ2-5; maybe TRBD1 (5 bases). Sequenced: whole blood. The clonotype was recovered from an adult who was a healthcare worker with PCR-confirmed SARS-CoV-2 infection or an uninfected control (not recorded which). CDR3 bases: TGTGCCAGCAGTGAAATAGGCGGTCGACAGACCAACCAAGAGACCCAGTACTTC. It encodes CASSEIGGRQTNQETQYF.